Each of the 27 T cell receptor beta chains below was sequenced from the same sample in a study of tumor and adjacent non-tumor tissue in lung cancer. The library came from three nested PCR rounds adapted from ARM-PCR protocols. TCRdb recomputed calls from the multiplex PCR reads with MiXCR, one row per CDR3 protein. The table lists 100,000 or so distinct CDR3 sequences, 65% of them singletons. RNA was extracted from bulk tissue without any cell sorting. Distant lung tissue was collected more than 3 cm away from the tumor edge. Sequencing was performed on distant non-tumor lung tissue. The receptors here all came from a man in his thirties or forties with non-small cell lung cancer.

To note about this clonotype: An end of the junction does not agree with germline; a read error may underlie this. This chain connects TRBV4-3 to TRBJ2-7, with 8 bases identical to TRBD1. CDR3 length: 18 residues. CDR1 LGHNA and CDR2 YSLEER come from the germline V gene. DNA for the CDR3: TGCGCCAGCAGCCAAGATTGGGATGGCAGGGGGCAGTCCTATGAGCAGTACTTC. It specifies CASSQDWDGRGQSYEQYF.

A word on this clonotype: A much more abundant neighbour one base away suggests this may be a read error. The CDR3 nucleotides are TGTGCCTGGAGTACAGGGTCGGGAACAGATACGCTGTATTTT. Residues: CAWSTGSGTDTLYF. The V gene is TRBV30, the J gene TRBJ2-3; tentative D call: TRBD1 (6 bases). The CDR3 length is 14 residues. Germline CDR1 and CDR2: GTSNPN and SVGIG (reference sequence). Together with reference TRBV30 and TRBJ2-3, the CDR3 gives the full variable domain: SQTIHQWPATLVQPVGSPLSLECTVEGTSNPNLYWYRQAAGRGLQLLFYSVGIGQISSEVPQNLSASRPQDRQFILSSKKLLLSDSGFYLCAWSTGSGTDTLYFGPGTRLTVL.

Note on this clonotype: Since the CDR3 does not end with the conserved phenylalanine or tryptophan, this likely comes from a read error. The chain is built from TRBV12-3 or TRBV12-4 and TRBJ2-7; TRBD2 matches at 10 bases. This CDR3 region has 17 residues. Losses at the gene ends were 2 bases for V and 5 bases for J; bases not matched to a gene: 12. The CDR3 DNA reads TGTGCCAGCAGTTTATCCAGCGGGGGGGCCAGCCCACACGAGCAGTACCTC. Amino acid sequence: CASSLSSGGASPHEQYL.

To note about this clonotype: One end of the junction does not line up with germline, which may come from a read error. The J gene is TRBJ1-4, the V gene TRBV2; D unresolved. The germline CDR1 and CDR2 sequences are SNHLY and FYNNEI. This CDR3 spans 12 amino acids. CDR3 region: CASSPPGEKLFF. In DNA form, the CDR3 reads TGTGCCAGCAGTCCCCCCGGTGAAAAGCTGTTTTTT.

As for this clonotype: Relative to the germline gene, one junction end is altered; a read error may explain this. The chain joins TRBV6-5 to TRBJ2-1; D is uncertain. Germline V gives CDR1 MNHEY, CDR2 SVGAGI. The CDR3 runs 15 residues. This CDR3 reads CVSSYSSRQRSEQFF. The CDR3 coding sequence is TGTGTCAGCAGTTACTCGAGCAGACAACGAAGTGAGCAGTTCTTC.

Only a few counts were recorded for this clonotype. This sequence may be a read error, since a much larger clone differs from it by one base. J is TRBJ1-4 and V is TRBV20-1; maybe TRBD1 (5 bases). The V gene's germline CDR1 is DFQATT and CDR2 SNEGSKA (reference sequence). The CDR3 sequence is 13 residues long. CDR3 sequence reads: CSAWGEANGKLFF. DNA of the CDR3: TGCAGTGCCTGGGGGGAAGCTAATGGAAAACTGTTTTTT.

As concerns this clonotype: Given the absence of the conserved phenylalanine or tryptophan at the CDR3 end, a read error is likely. V is TRBV5-1 and J is TRBJ2-3; 10 bases fit TRBD1. Germline lookup yields CDR1 SGHRS and CDR2 YFSETQ. Trimming took 8 bases from V and 6 from J; bases not matched to a gene: 9. The CDR3 consists of 14 residues. Here the CDR3 DNA reads TGCGCCAGTAGCCTCCGGGACAGGGGCGATACGCAGTATGTT. Its protein is CASSLRDRGDTQYV.

To note about this clonotype: One junction end does not reproduce the germline sequence, and a read error may be involved. This chain links TRBV5-4 with TRBJ1-2; no reliable D call. Germline V lookup: CDR1 SGHNT, CDR2 YYREEE (reference sequence). This CDR3 spans 14 amino acids. The CDR3 spells CASSSVDPEKGYTF. The CDR3 coding sequence is TGTGCCAGCAGCTCGGTGGACCCCGAAAAAGGCTACACTTTC.

This clonotype was seen more than once but under ten times. The chain employs TRBV11-2 and TRBJ2-7; D gene ambiguous. The CDR3 extends over 14 amino acids. Germline CDR1 reads SGHAT; CDR2 reads FQNNGV. The V gene lost 7 bases and the J gene lost 3 bases, with 16 bases spanning the gap. The CDR3 nucleotides are TGTGCCAGCACCCAGATCCTAGTCAACTACGAGCAGTACTTC. It translates to CASTQILVNYEQYF.

This clonotype is medium-sized (0.01 to 0.1%). The V gene is TRBV29-1, the J gene TRBJ1-2; no definite D call. The germline V gene has CDR1 SQVTM and CDR2 ANQGSEA. Trimming took off 2 bases at V and 0 bases at J, with 13 bases between the two ends. The CDR3 sequence is 15 residues long. CDR3 sequence: CSVENNEGANYGYTF. The CDR3 coding sequence is TGCAGCGTTGAAAACAACGAGGGAGCTAACTATGGCTACACCTTC.

Details on this clonotype: A junction boundary mismatches the germline segment, possibly from a read error. This rearrangement joins TRBV10-3 to TRBJ2-3; D is possibly TRBD1 (5 bases). Per germline, CDR1 ENHRY and CDR2 SYGVKD. The CDR3 has 14 residues. The CDR3 nucleotides are TGTGCCATCAGTGAGTGGGGCTCCACAGATGCGCAGTATTTT. Translating gives CAISEWGSTDAQYF.

The rearrangement uses TRBV10-3 and TRBJ2-2, with D perhaps matching TRBD1 (6 bases). Trimming took off 10 bases at V and 1 base at J, with 19 bases between the two ends. The length of the CDR3 is 16 residues. Per germline, CDR1 ENHRY and CDR2 SYGVKD. The CDR3 is CAKASPQGLNTGELFF. The CDR3 DNA sequence: TGTGCCAAAGCTAGCCCCCAGGGGCTGAACACCGGGGAGCTGTTTTTT.

Comments on this clonotype: This CDR3 fails to terminate in the conserved phenylalanine or tryptophan, so it likely reflects a read error. The rearrangement joins TRBV12-3 or TRBV12-4 to TRBJ1-1; D not resolved. This CDR3 has 13 amino acids. Between the trimmed V and J ends, which lost 5 bases and 4 bases, there was a span of 11 bases. CDR3 loop: CASSPAGITEAFI. The DNA of the CDR3 is TGTGCCAGCAGTCCCGCGGGAATCACTGAAGCTTTCATT.

A few counts support this clonotype. The conserved phenylalanine or tryptophan is not found at the CDR3 terminus, so this likely reflects a read error. The rearrangement uses TRBV13 and TRBJ2-2; D may be TRBD1 or TRBD2 (6 bases each). Germline CDR1 and CDR2: PRHDT and FYEKMQ (reference sequence). The CDR3 runs to 15 residues. Between the trimmed V and J ends, which lost 2 bases and 2 bases, there was a span of 9 bases. CDR3 amino acids: CASSLMGGNTGELFI. DNA of the CDR3: TGTGCCAGCAGCTTAATGGGGGGCAACACCGGGGAGCTGTTTATT.

With regard to this clonotype: One end of the junction fails to match germline, which may point to a read error. The V call is TRBV11-3, the J call TRBJ2-3, with a tentative D call TRBD2 (7 bases). The CDR3 has 15 amino acids. Germline V gives CDR1 SGHNT, CDR2 YENEEA. The CDR3: CVSSLGWGGCDTQYF. Here the CDR3 DNA reads TGTGTCAGCAGCTTGGGTTGGGGGGGCTGCGATACGCAGTATTTT.

This clonotype was seen just once. The final CDR3 position lacks the conserved phenylalanine or tryptophan, pointing to a likely read error. The chain carries TRBV20-1 and TRBJ2-4; perhaps TRBD1 as D (6 bases). CDR3 size: 11 residues. The V gene's germline CDR1 is DFQATT and CDR2 SNEGSKA (reference sequence). In DNA form, the CDR3 reads TGTAGTGCTAGAGAGGGGGACACTCAGTACGTC. This translates into CSAREGDTQYV.

In the case of this clonotype: The conserved final phenylalanine or tryptophan is absent from the CDR3, which likely points to a read error. Here the CDR3 reads CSDQDGYTL. The CDR3 nucleotides read TGCAGCGACCAAGATGGCTACACCTTA. The J gene is TRBJ1-2, the V gene TRBV29-1; D gene uncertain. The V gene's germline CDR1 is SQVTM and CDR2 ANQGSEA. V gave up 7 bases and J gave up 6 bases, with 6 bases separating them. The CDR3 sequence is 9 residues long.

Of note for this clonotype: One end of the junction fails to match germline, which may point to a read error. The rearrangement uses TRBV12-3 or TRBV12-4 and TRBJ1-6; a possible D gene is TRBD1 (6 bases). The CDR3 runs 13 residues. CDR3 DNA sequence: TGTACCAGCAACTTAGACGGCGGGACACCCCTCAACTTT. Its protein product is CTSNLDGGTPLNF.

This clonotype was detected ten times or more. The V gene is TRBV6-2 or TRBV6-3, the J gene TRBJ1-1; D gene unclear. The CDR3 has 14 residues. Deletions cut 2 bases from V and 5 bases from J, with 12 bases between. The germline V gene has CDR1 MNHEY and CDR2 SVGEGT. CDR3 bases: TGTGCCAGCAGTTACCGGCGGGAATCAACTGAAGCTTTCTTT. It is translated as CASSYRRESTEAFF.

V is TRBV12-3 or TRBV12-4 and J is TRBJ1-2, with a weak D call TRBD1 (5 bases). V shed 5 bases and J shed 3 bases, with 19 bases lying between them. The CDR3 loop spans 16 amino acids. In DNA form, the CDR3 reads TGTGCCAGCAGTCCCCCGGGGCAGGAGGCACACTATGGCTACACCTTC. Its translation is CASSPPGQEAHYGYTF.

Details on this clonotype: The junction shows a germline mismatch at one end, possibly a read error. The chain has TRBV6-5 and TRBJ2-1; D might be TRBD2 (5 bases). The CDR3 runs 15 residues. Germline lookup yields CDR1 MNHEY and CDR2 SVGAGI. CDR3 coding DNA: TGTGCCAGCAGCCCCCATAGCGTTTCATACAATGTGCAGTTCTTC. Residues: CASSPHSVSYNVQFF.

The genes are TRBV20-1 and TRBJ2-3; D uncertain. V lost 8 bases and J lost 8, with 17 bases in between. Germline assignment: CDR1 DFQATT and CDR2 SNEGSKA (reference sequence). The CDR3 covers 12 residues. CDR3 sequence reads: CSRVSVGITQYF. The CDR3 DNA reads TGCAGTAGAGTCAGCGTGGGGATTACGCAGTATTTT.

This clonotype showed up just a few times. The chain employs TRBV7-8 and TRBJ2-1, with D unclear. Germline CDR1 SGHVS, CDR2 FQNEAQ. The CDR3 has 12 amino acids. Between the trimmed V and J ends, which lost 5 bases and 8 bases, there was a span of 10 bases. The CDR3 nucleotides read TGTGCCAGCAGCCCCTTGGCCGATGAGCAGTTCTTC. Protein product: CASSPLADEQFF.

About this clonotype itself: This may be a read error, as it is one base from a much larger clone. The genes are TRBV28 and TRBJ2-1, with TRBD2 identical over 9 bases. Germline values: CDR1 MDHEN, CDR2 SYDVKM. The CDR3 runs 14 residues. The CDR3 is CASLAASGTNELFF. The CDR3 DNA sequence: TGTGCCAGCTTAGCGGCTAGCGGGACCAATGAGCTGTTCTTC.

This clonotype was seen many times. This chain uses TRBV10-3 with TRBJ1-2, with 10 positions matching TRBD1. The CDR3 extends over 14 amino acids. With 10 bases clipped from V and 1 base from J, the junction kept 6 bases outside the gene matches. Germline V gene data show CDR1 as ENHRY and CDR2 as SYGVKD. The CDR3 loop reads CATTGTGVNYGYTF. In nucleotides, the CDR3 is TGTGCCACTACCGGGACAGGGGTTAACTATGGCTACACCTTC.

As regards this clonotype: The CDR3 does not end in the conserved phenylalanine or tryptophan, so this is likely a read error. V and J are TRBV7-9 and TRBJ2-3; the D is unclear. The CDR3 sequence is 14 residues long. Between the trimmed V and J ends, which lost 5 bases and 7 bases, there was a span of 16 bases. Germline values: CDR1 SEHNR, CDR2 FQNEAQ (reference sequence). CDR3 coding DNA: TGTGCCAGCAGCCCCCTAACCAGGACCAATACGCAGTATTCT. Protein sequence: CASSPLTRTNTQYS.

To note about this clonotype: A junction end diverges from the germline sequence, so it may reflect a read error. This CDR3 is CSARPPGGANENLFF. As DNA, the CDR3 is TGCAGTGCTAGACCCCCTGGTGGAGCTAATGAAAATCTGTTTTTT. This chain links TRBV20-1 with TRBJ1-4; D unresolved. The CDR3 is made up of 15 amino acids. CDR1 and CDR2 (germline): DFQATT, SNEGSKA (reference sequence).